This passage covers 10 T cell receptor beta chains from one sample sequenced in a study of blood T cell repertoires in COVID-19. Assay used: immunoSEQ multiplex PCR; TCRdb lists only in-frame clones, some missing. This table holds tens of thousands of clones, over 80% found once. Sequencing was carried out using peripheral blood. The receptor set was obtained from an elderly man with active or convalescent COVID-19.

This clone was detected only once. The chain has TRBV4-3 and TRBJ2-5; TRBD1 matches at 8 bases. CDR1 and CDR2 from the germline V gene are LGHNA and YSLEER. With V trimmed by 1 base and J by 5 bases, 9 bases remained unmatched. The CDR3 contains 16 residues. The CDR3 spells CASSQGLTGDLETQYF. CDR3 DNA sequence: TGCGCCAGCAGCCAAGGGTTGACAGGGGATTTGGAGACCCAGTACTTC.

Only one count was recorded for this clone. The CDR3 DNA reads TGTGCCTGGACAGGACTAGAAGAGGCCGGGGAGCTGTTTTTT. It encodes CAWTGLEEAGELFF. This chain joins TRBV30 and TRBJ2-2; 7 bases agree with TRBD2. V dropped 4 bases and J dropped 6; count of bases not matched to a gene: 8. The CDR3 contains 14 residues. Germline CDR1 GTSNPN, CDR2 SVGIG (reference sequence).

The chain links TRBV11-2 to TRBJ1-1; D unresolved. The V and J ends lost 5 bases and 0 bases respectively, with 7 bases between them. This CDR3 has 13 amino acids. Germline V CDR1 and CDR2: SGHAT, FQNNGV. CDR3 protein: CASSPDMNTEAFF. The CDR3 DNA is TGTGCCAGCAGCCCCGACATGAACACTGAAGCTTTCTTT.

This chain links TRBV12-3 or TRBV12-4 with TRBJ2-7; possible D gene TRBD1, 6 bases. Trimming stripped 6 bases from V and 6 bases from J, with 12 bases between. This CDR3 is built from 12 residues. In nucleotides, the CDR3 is TGTGCCAGCAGAAACCAGGGGACCGAGCAGTACTTC. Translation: CASRNQGTEQYF.

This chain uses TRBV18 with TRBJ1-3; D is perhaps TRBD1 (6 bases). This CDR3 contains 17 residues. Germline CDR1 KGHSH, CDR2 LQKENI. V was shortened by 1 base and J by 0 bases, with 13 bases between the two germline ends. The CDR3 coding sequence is TGTGCCAGCTCACCACAGACAGGCCAAGTCTCTGGAAACACCATATATTTT. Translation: CASSPQTGQVSGNTIYF. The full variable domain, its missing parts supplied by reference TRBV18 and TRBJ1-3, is NAGVMQNPRHLVRRRGQEARLRCSPMKGHSHVYWYRQLPEEGLKFMVYLQKENIIDESGMPKERFSAEFPKEGPSILRIQQVVRGDSAAYFCASSPQTGQVSGNTIYFGEGSWLTVV.

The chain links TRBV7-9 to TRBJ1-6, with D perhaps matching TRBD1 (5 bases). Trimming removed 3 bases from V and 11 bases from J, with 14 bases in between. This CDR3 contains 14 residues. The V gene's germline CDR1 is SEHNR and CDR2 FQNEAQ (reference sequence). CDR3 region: CASSFFGGTAPLHF. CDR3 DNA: TGTGCCAGCAGCTTTTTCGGGGGGACTGCACCCCTCCACTTT.

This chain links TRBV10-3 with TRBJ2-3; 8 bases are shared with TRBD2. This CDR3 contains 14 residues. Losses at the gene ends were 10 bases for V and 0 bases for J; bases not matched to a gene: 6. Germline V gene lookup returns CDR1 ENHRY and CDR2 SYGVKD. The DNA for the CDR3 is TGTGCCACCCGCGGGGGGACTAGCACAGATACGCAGTATTTT. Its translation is CATRGGTSTDTQYF.

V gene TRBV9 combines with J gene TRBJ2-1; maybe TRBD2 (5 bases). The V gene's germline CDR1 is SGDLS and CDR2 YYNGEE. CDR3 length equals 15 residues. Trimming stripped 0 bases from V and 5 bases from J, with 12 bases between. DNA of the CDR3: TGTGCCAGCAGCGTAGGCGGGCGAACAAACAATGAGCAGTTCTTC. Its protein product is CASSVGGRTNNEQFF.

CDR3 sequence: CATSRDLVTGGYEQYF. CDR3 in DNA: TGTGCCACCAGCAGAGATCTCGTGACAGGGGGCTACGAGCAGTACTTC. The V call is TRBV15, the J call TRBJ2-7; 9 bases agree with TRBD1. Trimming took 0 bases from V and 3 from J; bases not matched to a gene: 6. The CDR3 is 16 amino acids. From germline, CDR1 is LNHNV and CDR2 YYDKDF (reference sequence).

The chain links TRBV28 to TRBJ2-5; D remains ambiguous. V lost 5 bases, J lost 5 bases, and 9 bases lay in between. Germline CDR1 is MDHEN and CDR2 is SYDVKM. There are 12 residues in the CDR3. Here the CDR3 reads CASSLRWETQYF. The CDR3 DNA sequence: TGTGCCAGCAGTCTACGTTGGGAGACCCAGTACTTC.